This T cell receptor (beta chain) was profiled in a study of shared T cell receptors in the human thymus (dated by TCRdb to the early 2020s). Context from the whole study: The study examined how self-reactive, shared T-cell receptor alpha chains are generated in the human thymus.

Comment on this clone: Its antigen has not been determined. No much larger clonotype is one base removed from it; base qualities were not supplied.

Libraries were constructed by the immunoSEQ multiplex PCR assay. The immuneACCESS repertoire file appears here via TCRdb, limited to in-frame rearrangements. These files lack a portion of the clones; in checked studies, under half of the deficit traces to unresolved V genes, and the cause of the others is not known. A total of some 720,000 clones appear in this sample, around 87% of them only once. The leading ten clones occupy around 0.0099% of the sample. Measured from the cysteine to the phenylalanine, the CDR3 is 14 residues long. The read is trimmed to its CDR3 DNA, 42 bases read in frame from base 1. At the junction V is shortened by 2 bases and J by 7 bases, with 16 bases in between. In the germline V gene (reference sequence), CDR1 corresponds to SGHKS and CDR2 to YYEKEE. The same data also went into a second study, on human thymus T cells. According to the second study: Immunologically healthy infants undergoing open corrective cardiac surgery for congenital heart defects in Finland were used as donors. Thymus tissue was collected as surgical resects that were removed during corrective cardiac surgery. Biased V and J gene segment usage appeared to be present in both thymic and peripheral blood repertoires. The related research reported highly overlapping thymic TCR repertoires among unrelated individuals. The study characterized TCR alpha and beta repertoires from seven to nine infant thymus samples and a few related peripheral blood samples. Donor ages ranged from roughly 6 to 250 days, and the cohort comprised six male and two female infants. After being mechanically released from the tissue, thymocytes were kept at -70 degrees C in pellets of about 8.5-32 million cells. A QIAsymphony instrument was used to extract genomic DNA from the frozen cell pellets. The immunoSEQ multiplex PCR assay was used to amplify the TCRB and TCRAD loci from a standardized amount of quality-controlled genomic DNA. The amplicons covered the V(D)J region and were long enough to include the CDR3 and to identify the V and J genes. The commercial immunoSEQ service was used to sequence amplicons on an Illumina platform. Corrections for primer bias and sequencing errors followed previously described methods, while TCRAD and TCRB definitions were based on the IMGT database. The repertoires were analysed using immunoSEQ Analyzer 3.0 and VDJTools for basic statistics, V/J segment usage, diversity estimates, rarefaction and pairwise overlap. Chao1, ChaoE, Efron-Thisted, Shannon and inverse Simpson indices were used to estimate diversity, which was also estimated on datasets down-sampled to the smallest sample. Repertoire overlap was assessed by strict matching of CDR3 nucleotide sequence, V gene and J gene, and clustering was done by Jaccard-based multidimensional scaling. On average, thymus samples gave about 810,000 unique TCRB clonotypes, whereas blood samples gave roughly 84,000.

The sequence joins TRBV5-5 to TRBJ2-7; matching of 5 bases hints at TRBD1 as the D gene. Sample: thymocytes. The TCR was taken from a boy under two years old with a congenital heart defect. Donor details come from another sample of the same person, matched by shared clones. CDR3 region: CASSFSTGWREQYF. In nucleotides, the sequence is TGTGCCAGCAGCTTTTCAACAGGTTGGCGAGAGCAGTACTTC.